The 10 T cell receptor beta chains in this list originate from one sample, sequenced in a study of identical twins. Using its own MiXCR run on the 5' RACE reads, TCRdb lists one record per CDR3 protein. The sample lists about 660,000 distinct CDR3 sequences; approximately 9% were seen once. This sample also belongs to another study, concerning yellow fever vaccine responses in identical twins.

The sequencing input was PBMCs. Every receptor here comes from a woman aged 18-29 years in good health.

This clonotype has only a few counts. V is TRBV13 and J is TRBJ2-7, with 9 positions matching TRBD1. J gave up 3 bases and V 8 bases, and 14 bases lay outside the gene matches. The CDR3 extends over 16 amino acids. Per germline, CDR1 PRHDT and CDR2 FYEKMQ (reference sequence). The CDR3 region has the DNA TGTGCCAGCGGCCACGACTCGGACAGGGGAGGCTACGAGCAGTACTTC. Its translation is CASGHDSDRGGYEQYF. Complete variable domain (other parts from reference TRBV13 and TRBJ2-7): AAGVIQSPRHLIKEKRETATLKCYPIPRHDTVYWYQQGPGQDPQFLISFYEKMQSDKGSIPDRFSAQQFSDYHSELNMSSLELGDSALYFCASGHDSDRGGYEQYFGPGTRLTVT.

A note on this clonotype: A read error may account for a junction end that differs from germline. The V gene is TRBV2, the J gene TRBJ2-3; TRBD2 matches at 7 bases. The CDR3 covers 18 residues. CDR1 and CDR2 (germline): SNHLY, FYNNEI. The CDR3 region is CAISLMGSAGVGADTQYF. The CDR3 DNA reads as TGTGCCATCAGTTTAATGGGGTCCGCGGGAGTGGGTGCAGATACGCAGTATTTT.

The chain joins TRBV27 to TRBJ2-2; 7 nucleotides match TRBD1. The V gene's germline CDR1 is MNHEY and CDR2 SMNVEV (reference sequence). V shed 0 bases, J shed 8 bases, and the junction held 12 bases outside the gene matches. This CDR3 is built from 17 residues. The CDR3 protein is CASSLSAARQGGGELFF. CDR3 sequence (DNA): TGTGCCAGCAGTTTATCCGCGGCCCGACAGGGTGGTGGGGAGCTGTTTTTT.

The chain recombines TRBV10-3 with TRBJ2-3; 8 bases match TRBD2. The CDR3 covers 12 residues. Unmatched junction bases numbered 4, after V lost 9 bases and J lost 5 bases. Germline CDR1 and CDR2: ENHRY and SYGVKD. The CDR3 sequence: CAIGTRGDTQYF. CDR3 sequence (DNA): TGTGCCATAGGGACTAGAGGAGATACGCAGTATTTT.

The chain carries TRBV7-2 and TRBJ2-1, with a weak D call TRBD2 (7 bases). Germline V gene sequence: CDR1 SGHTA, CDR2 FQGNSA. Trimming took 3 bases from V and 8 from J, leaving 20 bases between them. This CDR3 has 16 amino acids. The CDR3 protein is CASSLGHLPGRDEQFF. The CDR3 region has the DNA TGTGCCAGCAGCTTGGGACACCTCCCGGGGAGGGATGAGCAGTTCTTC.

This clonotype was counted a few times. V gene TRBV25-1 combines with J gene TRBJ1-2, with 9 bases identical to TRBD1. V trimming: 4 bases; J trimming: 6 bases; junction bases outside the gene matches: 3. The CDR3 runs to 13 residues. Per the germline V gene, CDR1 is MGHDK and CDR2 is SYGVNS. The CDR3, as DNA: TGTGCCAGCAGTGTGGGACAGGGAGATGGCTACACCTTC. This gives the protein CASSVGQGDGYTF.

This clonotype was seen more than once but under ten times. The chain recombines TRBV20-1 with TRBJ2-1; TRBD2 might be the D (6 bases). Germline-derived CDR1 and CDR2 are DFQATT and SNEGSKA (reference sequence). CDR3 length equals 19 residues. The V and J ends lost 4 bases and 4 bases respectively, with 29 bases between them. CDR3 loop: CSAIIREFRITPVYNEQFF. CDR3 DNA sequence: TGCAGTGCTATTATACGGGAGTTCAGAATTACCCCAGTATACAATGAGCAGTTCTTC.

In its sample, this clonotype was seen many times. The genes are TRBV18 and TRBJ2-3; D gene unclear. CDR3 length equals 14 residues. Germline CDR1 is KGHSH and CDR2 is LQKENI. V was clipped by 0 bases and J by 0 bases, with 4 bases between them. The CDR3 here is CASSPPSSTDTQYF. The CDR3 bases are TGTGCCAGCTCACCACCCTCGAGCACAGATACGCAGTATTTT.

This clonotype has only a few counts. This chain links TRBV11-3 with TRBJ2-1; 7 bases map to TRBD2. In germline, CDR1 is SGHNT, CDR2 YENEEA. With V trimmed by 8 bases and J by 3 bases, 10 bases remained unmatched. The length of the CDR3 is 15 residues. CDR3 DNA sequence: TGTGCCAGCGGTCTTTCGGGGGGACTCTACAATGAGCAGTTCTTC. This gives the protein CASGLSGGLYNEQFF.

This clonotype was seen at least ten times. The genes are TRBV7-8 and TRBJ2-3; 10 bases fit TRBD1. J lost 2 bases, V lost 5 bases, and 4 bases had no gene match. This CDR3 spans 15 amino acids. CDR1 is SGHVS and CDR2 is FQNEAQ in the germline V gene. The CDR3, as DNA: TGTGCCAGCAGCCCCGGGACAGGGGCCACAGATACGCAGTATTTT. The encoded protein is CASSPGTGATDTQYF.